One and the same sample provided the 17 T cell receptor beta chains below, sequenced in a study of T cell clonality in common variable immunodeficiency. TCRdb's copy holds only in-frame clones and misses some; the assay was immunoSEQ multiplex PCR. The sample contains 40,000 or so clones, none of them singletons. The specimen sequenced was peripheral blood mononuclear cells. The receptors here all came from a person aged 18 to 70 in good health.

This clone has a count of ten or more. CDR3: CSAPPTRGNYGYTF. CDR3 bases read: TGCAGTGCCCCCCCCACACGGGGTAACTATGGC. The chain links TRBV20-1 to TRBJ1-2; D is undetermined. The CDR3 is cut off 3 residues early in the read; its end comes from the germline J gene. CDR1 is DFQATT and CDR2 is SNEGSKA in the germline V gene (reference sequence). Between the trimmed V and J ends, which lost 6 bases and 1 base, there was a span of 15 bases. CDR3 length: 14 residues.

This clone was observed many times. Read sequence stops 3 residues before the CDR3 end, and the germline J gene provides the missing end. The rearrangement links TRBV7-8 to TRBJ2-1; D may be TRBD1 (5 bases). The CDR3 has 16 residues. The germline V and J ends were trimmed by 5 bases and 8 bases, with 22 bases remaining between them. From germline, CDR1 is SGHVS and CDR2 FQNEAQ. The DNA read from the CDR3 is TGTGCCAGCAGCCAATATAAGGGGCAAGTTGGTTATGAG. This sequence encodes CASSQYKGQVGYE. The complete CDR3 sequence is CASSQYKGQVGYEQFF.

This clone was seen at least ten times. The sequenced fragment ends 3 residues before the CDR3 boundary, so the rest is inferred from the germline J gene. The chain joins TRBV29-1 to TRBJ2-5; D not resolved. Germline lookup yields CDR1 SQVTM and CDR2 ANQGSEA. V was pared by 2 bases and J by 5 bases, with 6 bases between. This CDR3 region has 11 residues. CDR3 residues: CSVELRETQYF. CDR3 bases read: TGCAGCGTTGAATTGCGGGAGACC.

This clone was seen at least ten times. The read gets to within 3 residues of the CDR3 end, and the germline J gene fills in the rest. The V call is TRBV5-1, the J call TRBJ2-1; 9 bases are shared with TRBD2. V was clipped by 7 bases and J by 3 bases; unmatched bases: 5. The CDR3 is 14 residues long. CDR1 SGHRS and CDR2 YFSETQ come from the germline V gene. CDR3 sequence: CASSSSGVYNEQFF. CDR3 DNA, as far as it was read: TGCGCCAGCTCGTCTAGCGGGGTCTACAATGAG.

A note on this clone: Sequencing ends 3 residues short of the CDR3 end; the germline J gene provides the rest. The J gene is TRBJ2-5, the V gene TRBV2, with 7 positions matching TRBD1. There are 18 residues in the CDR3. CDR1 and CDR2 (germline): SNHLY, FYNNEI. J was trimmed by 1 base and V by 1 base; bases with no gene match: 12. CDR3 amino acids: CASSEVNLVWDSQETQYF. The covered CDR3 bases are TGTGCCAGCAGTGAAGTGAATTTGGTCTGGGACAGCCAAGAGACC.

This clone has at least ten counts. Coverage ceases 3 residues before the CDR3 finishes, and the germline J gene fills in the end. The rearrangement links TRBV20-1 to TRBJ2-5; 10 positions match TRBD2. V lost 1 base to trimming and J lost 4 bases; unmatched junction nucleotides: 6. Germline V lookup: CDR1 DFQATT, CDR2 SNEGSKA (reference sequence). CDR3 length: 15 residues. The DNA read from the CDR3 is TGCAGTGCTAGAGTGAGCGGGAGGGTGTCAGAGACC. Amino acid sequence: CSARVSGRVSET. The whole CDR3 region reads CSARVSGRVSETQYF.

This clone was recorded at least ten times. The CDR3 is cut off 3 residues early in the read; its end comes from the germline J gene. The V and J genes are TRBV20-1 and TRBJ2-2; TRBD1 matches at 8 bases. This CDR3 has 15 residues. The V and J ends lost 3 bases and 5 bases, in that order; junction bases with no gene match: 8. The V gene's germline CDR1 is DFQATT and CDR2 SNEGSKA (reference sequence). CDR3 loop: CSARAGGEGTGELFF. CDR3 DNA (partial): TGCAGTGCTAGGGCAGGGGGCGAAGGTACCGGGGAG.

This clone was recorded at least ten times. The CDR3 bases that were read are TGTGCCAGCAGCCCGGGGGGGTCCAAAAACATT. Protein sequence: CASSPGGSKNI. The whole CDR3 region reads CASSPGGSKNIQYF. The chain couples TRBV11-3 to TRBJ2-4; 8 bases agree with TRBD2. The CDR3 end falls 3 residues outside the read, so it is completed with the germline J gene. This CDR3 is built from 14 residues. From germline, CDR1 is SGHNT and CDR2 YENEEA. V dropped 5 bases and J dropped 2; count of bases not matched to a gene: 2.

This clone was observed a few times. The CDR3 DNA, read in part, is TGTGCCATCGGGGGGGCCTCCTACGAG. Translation gives CAIGGASYE. The entire CDR3 protein is CAIGGASYEQYF. V usage is TRBV7-2 and J usage is TRBJ2-7; 8 nucleotides match TRBD2. Read coverage stops 3 residues before the CDR3 terminus; the germline J gene supplies the remainder. This CDR3 spans 12 amino acids. V shed 10 bases, J shed 0 bases, and the junction held 2 bases outside the gene matches. Germline V gene data show CDR1 as SGHTA and CDR2 as FQGNSA.

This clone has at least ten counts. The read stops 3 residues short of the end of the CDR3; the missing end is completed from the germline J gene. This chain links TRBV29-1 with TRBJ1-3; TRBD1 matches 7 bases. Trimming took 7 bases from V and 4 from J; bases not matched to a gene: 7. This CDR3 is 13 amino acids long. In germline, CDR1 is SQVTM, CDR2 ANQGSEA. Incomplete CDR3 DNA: TGCAGCGCGCTAAGGGGGCTCGGAAACACC. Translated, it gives CSALRGLGNT. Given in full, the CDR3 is CSALRGLGNTIYF. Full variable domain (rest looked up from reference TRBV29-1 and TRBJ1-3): SAVISQKPSRDICQRGTSLTIQCQVDSQVTMMFWYRQQPGQSLTLIATANQGSEATYESGFVIDKFPISRPNLTFSTLTVSNMSPEDSSIYLCSALRGLGNTIYFGEGSWLTVV.

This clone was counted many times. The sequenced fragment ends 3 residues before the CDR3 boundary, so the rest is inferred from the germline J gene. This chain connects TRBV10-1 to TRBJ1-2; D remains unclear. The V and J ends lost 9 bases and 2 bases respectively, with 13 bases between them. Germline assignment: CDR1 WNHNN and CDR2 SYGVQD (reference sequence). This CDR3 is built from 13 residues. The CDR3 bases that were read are TGCGCCAGAGTCCCACCCGGGAACTATGGC. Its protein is CARVPPGNYG. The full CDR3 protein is CARVPPGNYGYTF.

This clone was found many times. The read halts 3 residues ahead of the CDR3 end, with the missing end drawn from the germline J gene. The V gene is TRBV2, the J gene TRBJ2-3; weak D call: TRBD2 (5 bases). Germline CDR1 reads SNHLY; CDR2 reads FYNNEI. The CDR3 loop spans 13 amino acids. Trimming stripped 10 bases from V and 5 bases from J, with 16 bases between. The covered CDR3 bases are TGTGCCATCTCCGGGGAGATAGGAGATACG. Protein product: CAISGEIGDT. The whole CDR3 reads CAISGEIGDTQYF.

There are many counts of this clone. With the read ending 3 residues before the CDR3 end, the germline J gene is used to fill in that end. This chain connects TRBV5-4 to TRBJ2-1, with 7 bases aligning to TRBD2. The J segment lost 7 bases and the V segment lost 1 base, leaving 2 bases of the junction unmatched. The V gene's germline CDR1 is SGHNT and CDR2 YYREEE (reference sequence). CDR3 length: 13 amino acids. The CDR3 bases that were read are TGTGCCAGCAGCTTGCCACTAGCGAATGAG. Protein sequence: CASSLPLANE. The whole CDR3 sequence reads CASSLPLANEQFF.

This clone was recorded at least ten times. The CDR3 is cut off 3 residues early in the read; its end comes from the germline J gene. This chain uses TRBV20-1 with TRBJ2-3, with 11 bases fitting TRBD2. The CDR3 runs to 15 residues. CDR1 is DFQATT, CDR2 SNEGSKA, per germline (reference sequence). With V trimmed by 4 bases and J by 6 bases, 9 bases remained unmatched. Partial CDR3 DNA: TGCAGTGCTATCTATAGCGGGAGGGCCGCGGATACG. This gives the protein CSAIYSGRAADT. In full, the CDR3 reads CSAIYSGRAADTQYF.

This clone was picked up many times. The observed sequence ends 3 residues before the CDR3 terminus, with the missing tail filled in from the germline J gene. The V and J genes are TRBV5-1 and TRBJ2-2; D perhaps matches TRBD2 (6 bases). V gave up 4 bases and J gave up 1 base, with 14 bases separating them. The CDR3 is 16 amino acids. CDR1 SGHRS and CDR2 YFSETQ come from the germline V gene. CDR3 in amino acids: CASSNEGGMNTGELFF. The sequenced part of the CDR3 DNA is TGCGCCAGCAGCAACGAAGGCGGGATGAACACCGGGGAG. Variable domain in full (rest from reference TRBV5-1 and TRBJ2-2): KAGVTQTPRYLIKTRGQQVTLSCSPISGHRSVSWYQQTPGQGLQFLFEYFSETQRNKGNFPGRFSGRQFSNSRSEMNVSTLELGDSALYLCASSNEGGMNTGELFFGEGSRLTVL.

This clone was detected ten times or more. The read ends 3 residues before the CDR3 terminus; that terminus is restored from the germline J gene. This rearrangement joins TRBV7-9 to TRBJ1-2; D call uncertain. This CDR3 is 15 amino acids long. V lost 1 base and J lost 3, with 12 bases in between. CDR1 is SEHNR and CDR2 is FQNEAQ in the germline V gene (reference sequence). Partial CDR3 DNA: TGTGCCAGCAGCTTAGTTCGCTCTGCGGACTATGGC. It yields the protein CASSLVRSADYG. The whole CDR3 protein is CASSLVRSADYGYTF. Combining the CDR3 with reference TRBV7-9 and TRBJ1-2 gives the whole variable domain DTGVSQNPRHKITKRGQNVTFRCDPISEHNRLYWYRQTLGQGPEFLTYFQNEAQLEKSRLLSDRFSAERPKGSFSTLEIQRTEQGDSAMYLCASSLVRSADYGYTFGSGTRLTVV.

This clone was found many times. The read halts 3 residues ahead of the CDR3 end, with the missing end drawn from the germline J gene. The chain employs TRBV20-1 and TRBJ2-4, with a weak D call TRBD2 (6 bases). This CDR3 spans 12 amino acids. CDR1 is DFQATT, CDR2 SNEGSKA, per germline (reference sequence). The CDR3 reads CSGLDSNQPQYF. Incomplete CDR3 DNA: TGCAGTGGACTAGATAGCAATCAGCCT.